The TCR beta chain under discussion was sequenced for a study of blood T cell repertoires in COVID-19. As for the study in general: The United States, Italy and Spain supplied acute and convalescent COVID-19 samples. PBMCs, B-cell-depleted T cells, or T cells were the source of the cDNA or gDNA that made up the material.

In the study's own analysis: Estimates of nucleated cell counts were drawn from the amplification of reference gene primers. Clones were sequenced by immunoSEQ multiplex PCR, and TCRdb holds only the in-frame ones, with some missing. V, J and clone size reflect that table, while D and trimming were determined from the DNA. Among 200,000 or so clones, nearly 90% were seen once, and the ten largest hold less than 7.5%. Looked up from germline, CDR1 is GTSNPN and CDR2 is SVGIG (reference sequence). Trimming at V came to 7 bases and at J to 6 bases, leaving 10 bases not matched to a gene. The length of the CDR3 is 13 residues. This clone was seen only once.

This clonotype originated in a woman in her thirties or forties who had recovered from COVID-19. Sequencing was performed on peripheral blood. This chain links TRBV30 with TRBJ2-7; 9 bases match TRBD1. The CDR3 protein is CAFSTGGPSEQYF. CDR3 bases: TGTGCCTTTTCGACAGGGGGTCCCTCCGAGCAGTACTTC.